The T cell receptor (beta chain) under discussion was sequenced for a study of brain T cells in children with intractable seizures. Whole-study findings and limits: HCMV serostatus was not known, and viral specificity came from CDR3 similarity only. Pre-surgery blood may have been undersampled, hiding some clones.

As concerns this clone: Its specificity is unknown.

The protocol was immunoSEQ multiplex PCR, while the TCRdb copy is restricted to in-frame clones and leaves out a portion. The sample holds 300,000 to 400,000 clones, 93% seen once. The time point was: blood from clinic visit 5 months post-surgery; TSC patient then seizure free. Sequencing was limited to surgery cases with top T cell transcript signatures in brain tissue. At least one anti-epileptic drug was given before surgery. The CDR3 spans 13 residues. The V and J ends lost 4 bases and 4 bases respectively, with 9 bases between them. Germline V gives CDR1 KGHDR, CDR2 SFDVKD. The J gene is TRBJ1-2, the V gene TRBV24-1, with a possible D match to TRBD1 (6 bases). This TCR was sampled from a boy less than two years old with tuberous sclerosis and intractable seizures. The material sequenced was peripheral blood, taken more than 4 months after surgery. CDR3 sequence: CATSEGGGYGYTF. In nucleotides, the CDR3 is TGTGCCACCAGTGAAGGAGGGGGCTATGGCTACACCTTC.